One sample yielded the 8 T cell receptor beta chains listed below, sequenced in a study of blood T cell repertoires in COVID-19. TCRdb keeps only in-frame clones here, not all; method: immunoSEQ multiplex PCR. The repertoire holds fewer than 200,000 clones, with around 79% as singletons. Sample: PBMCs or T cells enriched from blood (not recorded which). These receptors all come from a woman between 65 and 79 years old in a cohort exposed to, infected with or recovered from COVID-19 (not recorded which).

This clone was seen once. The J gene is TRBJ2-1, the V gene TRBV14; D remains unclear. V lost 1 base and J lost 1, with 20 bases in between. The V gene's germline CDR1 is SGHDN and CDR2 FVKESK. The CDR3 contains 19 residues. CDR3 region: CASSQVKSGYAQSYNEQFF. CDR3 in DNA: TGTGCCAGCAGCCAAGTAAAATCCGGGTACGCACAATCCTACAATGAGCAGTTCTTC.

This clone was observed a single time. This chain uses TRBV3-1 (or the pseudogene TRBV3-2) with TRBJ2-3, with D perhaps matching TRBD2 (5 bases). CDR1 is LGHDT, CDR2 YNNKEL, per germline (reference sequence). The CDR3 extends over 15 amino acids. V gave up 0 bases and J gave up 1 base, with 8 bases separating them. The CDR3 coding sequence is TGTGCCAGCAGCCAAGATCCCGGGGGCACAGATACGCAGTATTTT. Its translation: CASSQDPGGTDTQYF.

CDR3 sequence (DNA): TGTGCCAGCAGTCCCCGTCGGAATCAGCCCCAGCATTTT. It is translated as CASSPRRNQPQHF. The chain uses TRBV12-3 or TRBV12-4 and TRBJ1-5; no clear D. V lost 5 bases to trimming and J lost 4 bases, with 9 bases between them. The CDR3 is made up of 13 amino acids.

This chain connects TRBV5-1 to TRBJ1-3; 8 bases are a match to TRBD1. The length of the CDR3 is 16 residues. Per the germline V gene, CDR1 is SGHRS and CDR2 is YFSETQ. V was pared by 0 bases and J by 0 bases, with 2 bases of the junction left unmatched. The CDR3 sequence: CASSLGTGGSGNTIYF. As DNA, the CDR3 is TGCGCCAGCAGCTTGGGTACAGGGGGCTCTGGAAACACCATATATTTT.

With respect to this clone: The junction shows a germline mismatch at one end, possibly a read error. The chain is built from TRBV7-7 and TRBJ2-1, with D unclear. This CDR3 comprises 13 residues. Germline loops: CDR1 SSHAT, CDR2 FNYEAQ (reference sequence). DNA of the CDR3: TGTGCTAGCAGCTTATCCAGGTTCAATGAGCAGTTCTTC. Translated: CASSLSRFNEQFF.

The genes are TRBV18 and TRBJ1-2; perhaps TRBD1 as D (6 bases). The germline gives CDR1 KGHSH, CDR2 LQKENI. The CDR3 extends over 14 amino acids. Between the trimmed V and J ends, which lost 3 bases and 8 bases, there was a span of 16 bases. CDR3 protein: CASSPKEQGRGYTF. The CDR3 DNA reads TGTGCCAGCTCACCTAAGGAACAGGGAAGGGGCTACACCTTC.

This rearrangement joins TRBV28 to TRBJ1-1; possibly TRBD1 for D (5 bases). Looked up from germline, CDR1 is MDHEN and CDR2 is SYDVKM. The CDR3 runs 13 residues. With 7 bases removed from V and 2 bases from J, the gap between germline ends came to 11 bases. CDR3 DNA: TGTGCCAGCATCCGGGGGGTAAACACTGAAGCTTTCTTT. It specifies CASIRGVNTEAFF.

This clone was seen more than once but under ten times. CDR3 region: CASRRDQGNYGYTF. As DNA, the CDR3 is TGTGCCAGCAGGCGAGACCAGGGAAACTATGGCTACACCTTC. The chain has TRBV6-5 and TRBJ1-2; D is perhaps TRBD1 (5 bases). Germline CDR1 MNHEY, CDR2 SVGAGI. CDR3 length: 14 residues. V gave up 6 bases and J gave up 2 bases, with 13 bases separating them.